The text below deals with one TCR beta chain. V shed 5 bases and J shed 1 base, with 8 bases lying between them. Germline V gene lookup returns CDR1 SGHAT and CDR2 FQNNGV. This CDR3 has 14 residues. The data belong to a study of blood T cell repertoires in COVID-19. Looking at the study overall: Samples taken during acute and convalescent COVID-19 were collected in the United States, Italy and Spain.

The data were produced by immunoSEQ multiplex PCR, yet TCRdb's version contains in-frame clones alone and is incomplete. The data show over 200,000 clones, 80% to 90% seen once. The receptor was derived from a man aged 80 or over with acute or convalescent COVID-19. The chain recombines TRBV11-2 with TRBJ2-2; D gene ambiguous. What was sequenced was peripheral blood. The CDR3 DNA reads TGTGCCAGCAGCCCCTCGGGGAACACCGGGGAGCTGTTTTTT. Amino acid sequence: CASSPSGNTGELFF.